This T cell receptor beta chain appears in the sequencing data of a study of T cell responses to AZD1222 COVID-19 vaccine. Germline CDR1 SQVTM, CDR2 ANQGSEA. The CDR3 length is 12 residues. Trimming cost V 5 bases and J 3 bases, with 11 bases left between them. The method was immunoSEQ multiplex PCR; TCRdb's version includes in-frame clones alone and lacks a portion of them. The sample consists of 150,000 to 160,000 clones, around 85% of them appearing once. Sequenced material: peripheral blood, taken after recovery from COVID-19. The chain employs TRBV29-1 and TRBJ2-7; D may be TRBD1 (6 bases). The sequence was collected from an adult who had recovered from COVID-19. The CDR3 loop is CSVPGQSYEQYF. As DNA, the CDR3 is TGCAGCGTTCCGGGACAAAGCTACGAGCAGTACTTC.